Sequencing of this TCR beta chain was carried out in a study of T cell responses to AZD1222 COVID-19 vaccine (dated by TCRdb to 2020 to 2022). Regarding the complete study: AZD1222 recipients given second doses at about 4 weeks or at about 12 weeks were pooled, since spike-specific TCR depth and breadth were not found to differ between the two schedules. A total of 233 trial participants underwent TCR sequencing, of whom more than 200 had received two doses of AZD1222 and 26 had received two doses of the MenACWY control vaccine. Trial participants were enrolled by age into 18-55, 56-69 and 70-plus year subgroups, with roughly 150, 30 and 60 TCR-sequenced participants respectively.

The time point label, as the study defines it: baseline before first vaccination. The vaccinee samples were drawn from two UK trials, COV001 and COV002, one of which was a single-blind randomized controlled phase 2/3 trial testing AZD1222 (ChAdOx1 nCoV-19) in healthy adults. For TCRbeta chain sequencing, PBMC samples from trial participants were taken at day 0 and at day 28 after the second dose. From the cysteine through the phenylalanine, the CDR3 covers 18 amino acids. Just CDR3 DNA is preserved here, 54 bases in frame from base 1. The germline V gene (reference sequence) provides CDR1 LGHDT and CDR2 YNNKEL. V ends up 4 bases short and J 0 bases short, with an unmatched junction base count of 8. In regard to this clone: Its antigen remains undetermined. Per-base quality was not reported, and no clone a single base away is much larger than it.

Beyond this particular receptor, the publication reports: Epitopes outside the regions mutated in the B.1.351 and B.1.1.7 variants were reportedly recognized by nearly half of the unique spike-specific TCRs. The vaccine-associated CD4 TCRs covered the entire spike protein, and the dominant responses fell in regions 160-218 and 743-854. Because no day 14 peak-response samples were available, repertoires were characterized only after the peak T cell response. A significant rise in spike-specific TCR breadth and depth was observed after two AZD1222 doses relative to day 0 and relative to MenACWY recipients. The 56-69-year group was small, and its depth increase did not reach significance, likely because of low power. Conclusions about previously exposed vaccinees are limited because only six or seven AZD1222 recipients were SARS-CoV-2 seropositive at baseline. Participants were mostly white British and included more females than males, and it was suggested by the authors that clonal diversity may have been underestimated.

The CDR3 regions of human TCRbeta chains were analyzed by immunosequencing. The published analysis was carried out like this. Repertoire TCRs were matched against a reference library of SARS-CoV-2-specific TCRs generated with the MIRA antigen-specificity platform. Breadth was defined as the fraction of unique TCRs that were SARS-CoV-2-associated, and depth was defined as the fraction of total T cells that were SARS-CoV-2-associated. Using the MIRA data, each spike-specific TCR was mapped to the spike region that the TCR reacts to and placed in a CD4 or CD8 class. Log10-transformed breadth and depth values were compared by one-way ANOVA with Sidak's multiple comparisons tests. The table comes from immuneACCESS by way of TCRdb, which keeps in-frame sequences with V and J called. Part of the clones is missing from these tables; in studies checked, under half for an unresolved V gene and the rest for unknown reasons. D and trimming come from the DNA, and the V and J calls and clone size come from that table. The sample table records 100,000 to 140,000 clones; around nine tenths of these occur just once. The biggest ten clones account for under 25% of the sample.

This specimen consisted of peripheral blood, obtained on day 0 of AZD1222 vaccination. Recombination linked TRBV3-1 (or the pseudogene TRBV3-2) to TRBJ2-6; 8 middle bases align to TRBD1. The clonotype was recovered from an adult in good health. The CDR3 in this case is CASSRLGQVNSGANVLTF. In nucleotides, the sequence is TGTGCCAGCAGCCGGCTGGGACAGGTTAACTCTGGGGCCAACGTCCTGACTTTC.